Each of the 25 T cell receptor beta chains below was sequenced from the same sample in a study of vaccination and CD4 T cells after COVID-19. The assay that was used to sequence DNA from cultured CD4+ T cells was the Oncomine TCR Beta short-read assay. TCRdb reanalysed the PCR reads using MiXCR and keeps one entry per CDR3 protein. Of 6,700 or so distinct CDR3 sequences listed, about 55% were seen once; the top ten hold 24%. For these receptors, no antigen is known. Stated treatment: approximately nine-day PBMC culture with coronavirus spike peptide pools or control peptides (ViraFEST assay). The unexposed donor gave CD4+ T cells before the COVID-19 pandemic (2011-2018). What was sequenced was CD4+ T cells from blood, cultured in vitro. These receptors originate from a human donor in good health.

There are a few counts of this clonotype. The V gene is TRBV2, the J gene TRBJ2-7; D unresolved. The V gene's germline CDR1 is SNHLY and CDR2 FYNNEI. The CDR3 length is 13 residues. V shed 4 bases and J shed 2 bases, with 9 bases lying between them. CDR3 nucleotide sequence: TGTGCCAGCAGTGGGTACGGCACCTACGAGCAGTACTTC. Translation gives CASSGYGTYEQYF.

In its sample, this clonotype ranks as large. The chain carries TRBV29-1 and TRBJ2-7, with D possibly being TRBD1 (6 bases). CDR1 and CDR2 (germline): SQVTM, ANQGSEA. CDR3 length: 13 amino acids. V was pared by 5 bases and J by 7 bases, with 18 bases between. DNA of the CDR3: TGCAGCGTTACAAGAAGGGGGACAAGGGAGCAGTACTTC. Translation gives CSVTRRGTREQYF.

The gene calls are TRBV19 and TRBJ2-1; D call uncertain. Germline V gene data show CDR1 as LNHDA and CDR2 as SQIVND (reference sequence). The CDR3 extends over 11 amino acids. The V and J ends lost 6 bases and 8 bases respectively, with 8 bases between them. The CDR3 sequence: CASSTLDEQFF. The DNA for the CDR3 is TGTGCCAGTAGCACGCTCGATGAGCAGTTCTTC.

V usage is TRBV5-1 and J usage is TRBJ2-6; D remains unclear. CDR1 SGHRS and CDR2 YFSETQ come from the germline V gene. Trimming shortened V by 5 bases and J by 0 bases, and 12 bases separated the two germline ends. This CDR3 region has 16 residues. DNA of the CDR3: TGCGCCAGCAGTTTGCAAAGGAACTCTGGGGCCAACGTCCTGACTTTC. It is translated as CASSLQRNSGANVLTF. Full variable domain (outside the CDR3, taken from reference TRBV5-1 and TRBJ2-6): KAGVTQTPRYLIKTRGQQVTLSCSPISGHRSVSWYQQTPGQGLQFLFEYFSETQRNKGNFPGRFSGRQFSNSRSEMNVSTLELGDSALYLCASSLQRNSGANVLTFGAGSRLTVL.

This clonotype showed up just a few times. This chain's CDR3 is CASSLMTWTENHSLPGYTF. The CDR3 DNA is TGTGCCAGCAGCTTGATGACTTGGACAGAGAACCACTCCCTCCCTGGCTACACCTTC. J is TRBJ1-2 and V is TRBV7-4, with D perhaps matching TRBD1 (6 bases). This CDR3 spans 19 amino acids. V gave up 3 bases and J gave up 7 bases, with 30 bases separating them. The germline V gene encodes CDR1 SGHVT and CDR2 SQSDAQ.

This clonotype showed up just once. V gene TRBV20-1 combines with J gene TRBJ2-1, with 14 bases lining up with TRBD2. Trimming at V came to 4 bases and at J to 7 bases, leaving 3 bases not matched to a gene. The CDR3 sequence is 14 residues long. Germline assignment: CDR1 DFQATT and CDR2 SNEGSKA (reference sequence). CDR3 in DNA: TGCAGTGCTATCCGACTAGCGGGAGGGAATGAGCAGTTCTTC. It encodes CSAIRLAGGNEQFF.

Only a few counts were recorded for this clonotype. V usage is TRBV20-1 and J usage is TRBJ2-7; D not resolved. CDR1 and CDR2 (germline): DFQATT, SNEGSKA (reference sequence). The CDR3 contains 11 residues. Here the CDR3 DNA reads TGCAGCGCCCCCTGGAGAGGAGAGCAGTACTTC. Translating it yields CSAPWRGEQYF.

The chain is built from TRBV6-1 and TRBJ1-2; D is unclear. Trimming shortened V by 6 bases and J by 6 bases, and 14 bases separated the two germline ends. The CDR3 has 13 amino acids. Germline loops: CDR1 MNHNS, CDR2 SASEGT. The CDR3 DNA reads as TGTGCCAGCAGCCCCACCCGTGTCGATGGCTACACCTTC. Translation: CASSPTRVDGYTF.

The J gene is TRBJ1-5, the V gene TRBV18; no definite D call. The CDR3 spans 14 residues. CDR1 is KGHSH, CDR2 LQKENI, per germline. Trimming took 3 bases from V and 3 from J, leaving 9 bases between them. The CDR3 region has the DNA TGTGCCAGCTCACCGAAGCCGCCCAATCAGCCCCAGCATTTT. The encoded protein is CASSPKPPNQPQHF.

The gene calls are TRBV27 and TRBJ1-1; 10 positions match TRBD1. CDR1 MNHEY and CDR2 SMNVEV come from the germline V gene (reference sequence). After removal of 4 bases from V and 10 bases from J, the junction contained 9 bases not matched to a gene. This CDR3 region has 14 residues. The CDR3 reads CASSSDRGVQGAFF. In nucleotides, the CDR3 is TGTGCCAGCAGTTCGGACAGGGGGGTTCAAGGAGCTTTCTTT.

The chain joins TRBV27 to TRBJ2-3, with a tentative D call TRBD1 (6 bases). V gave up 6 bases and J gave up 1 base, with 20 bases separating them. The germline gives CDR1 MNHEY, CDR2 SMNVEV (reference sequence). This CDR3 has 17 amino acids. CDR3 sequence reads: CASSPYNPGVGTDTQYF. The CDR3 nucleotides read TGTGCCAGCAGCCCCTATAACCCAGGGGTCGGCACAGATACGCAGTATTTT.

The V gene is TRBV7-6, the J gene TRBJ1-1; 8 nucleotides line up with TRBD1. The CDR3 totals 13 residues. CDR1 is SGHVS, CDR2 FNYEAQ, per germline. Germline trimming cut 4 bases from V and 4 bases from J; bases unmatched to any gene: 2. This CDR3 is CASSSDRATEAFF. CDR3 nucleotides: TGTGCCAGCAGCTCGGACAGGGCCACTGAAGCTTTCTTT.

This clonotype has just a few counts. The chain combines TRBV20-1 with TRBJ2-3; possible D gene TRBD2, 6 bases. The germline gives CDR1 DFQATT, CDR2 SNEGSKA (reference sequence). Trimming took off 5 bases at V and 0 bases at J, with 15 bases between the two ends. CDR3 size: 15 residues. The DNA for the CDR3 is TGCAGTGCTGAGAGGAGGGCTGTGAGCACAGATACGCAGTATTTT. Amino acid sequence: CSAERRAVSTDTQYF.

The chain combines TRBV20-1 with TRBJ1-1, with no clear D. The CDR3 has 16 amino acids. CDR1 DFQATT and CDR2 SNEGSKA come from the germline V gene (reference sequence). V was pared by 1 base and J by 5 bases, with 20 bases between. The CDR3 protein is CSARVTFREGETEAFF. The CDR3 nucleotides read TGCAGTGCTAGAGTCACTTTCAGAGAAGGAGAGACTGAAGCTTTCTTT.

CDR3 DNA: TGTGCCAGCAACAAATTACAGGGCACCGAGCAGTTCTTC. Translation: CASNKLQGTEQFF. The rearrangement links TRBV6-2 or TRBV6-3 to TRBJ2-1; a weak D match, TRBD1 (6 bases). Germline lookup yields CDR1 MNHEY and CDR2 SVGEGT. The V gene lost 7 bases and the J gene lost 10 bases, with 17 bases spanning the gap. The CDR3 sequence is 13 residues long.

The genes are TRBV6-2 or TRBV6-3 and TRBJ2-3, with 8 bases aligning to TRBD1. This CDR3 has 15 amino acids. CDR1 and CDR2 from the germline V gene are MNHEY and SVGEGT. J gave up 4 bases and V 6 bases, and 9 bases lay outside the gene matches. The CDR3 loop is CASRAGGGWSDTQYF. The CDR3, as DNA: TGTGCCAGCAGAGCAGGGGGCGGGTGGTCAGATACGCAGTATTTT.

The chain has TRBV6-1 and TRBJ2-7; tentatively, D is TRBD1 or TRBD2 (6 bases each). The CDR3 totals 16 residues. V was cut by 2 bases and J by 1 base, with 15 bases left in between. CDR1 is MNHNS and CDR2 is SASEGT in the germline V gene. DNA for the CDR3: TGTGCCAGCAGTGAATTGTTCGGAGGGGGATCCTACGAGCAGTACTTC. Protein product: CASSELFGGGSYEQYF.

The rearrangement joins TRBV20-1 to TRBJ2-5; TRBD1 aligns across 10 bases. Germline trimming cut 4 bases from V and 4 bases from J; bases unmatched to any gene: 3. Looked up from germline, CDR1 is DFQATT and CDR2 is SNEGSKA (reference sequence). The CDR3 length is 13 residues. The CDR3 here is CSAIDRGRETQYF. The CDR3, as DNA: TGCAGTGCTATAGACAGGGGGCGAGAGACCCAGTACTTC.

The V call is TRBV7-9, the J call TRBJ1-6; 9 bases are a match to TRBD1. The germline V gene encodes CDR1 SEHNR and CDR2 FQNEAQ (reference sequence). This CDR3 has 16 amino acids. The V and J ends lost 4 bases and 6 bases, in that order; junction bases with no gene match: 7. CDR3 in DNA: TGTGCCAGCAGCTCCACCCCGGGACAGGGTAATTCACCCCTCCACTTT. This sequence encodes CASSSTPGQGNSPLHF.

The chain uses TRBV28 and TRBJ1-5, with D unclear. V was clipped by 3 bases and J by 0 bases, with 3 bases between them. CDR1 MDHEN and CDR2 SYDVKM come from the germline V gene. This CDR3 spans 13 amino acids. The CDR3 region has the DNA TGTGCCAGCAGTTTGAGTAGCAATCAGCCCCAGCATTTT. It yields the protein CASSLSSNQPQHF.

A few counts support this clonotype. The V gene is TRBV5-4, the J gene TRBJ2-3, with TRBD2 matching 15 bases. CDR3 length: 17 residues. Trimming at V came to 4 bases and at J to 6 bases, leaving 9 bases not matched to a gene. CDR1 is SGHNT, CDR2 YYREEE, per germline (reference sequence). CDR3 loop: CASSGGLAGGTIDTQYF. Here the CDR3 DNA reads TGTGCCAGCAGCGGGGGACTAGCGGGGGGAACCATCGATACGCAGTATTTT.

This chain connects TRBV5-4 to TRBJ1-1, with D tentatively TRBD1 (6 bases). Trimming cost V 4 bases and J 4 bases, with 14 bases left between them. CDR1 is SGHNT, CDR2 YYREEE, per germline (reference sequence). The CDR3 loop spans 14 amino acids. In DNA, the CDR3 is TGTGCCAGCAGCCGGGACACTTGGTCCACTGAAGCTTTCTTT. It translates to CASSRDTWSTEAFF.

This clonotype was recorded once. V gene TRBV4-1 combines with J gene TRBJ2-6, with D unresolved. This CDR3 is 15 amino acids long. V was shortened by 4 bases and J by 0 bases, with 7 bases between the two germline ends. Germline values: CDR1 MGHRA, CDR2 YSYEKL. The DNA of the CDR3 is TGCGCCAGCAGCCCCTCGGTCTCTGGGGCCAACGTCCTGACTTTC. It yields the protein CASSPSVSGANVLTF.

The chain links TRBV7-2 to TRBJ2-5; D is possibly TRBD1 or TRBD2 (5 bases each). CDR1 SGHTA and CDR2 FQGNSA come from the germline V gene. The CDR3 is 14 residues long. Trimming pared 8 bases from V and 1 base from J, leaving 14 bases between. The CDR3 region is CASGRDASQETQYF. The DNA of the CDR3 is TGTGCCAGCGGCCGGGACGCGAGCCAAGAGACCCAGTACTTC.

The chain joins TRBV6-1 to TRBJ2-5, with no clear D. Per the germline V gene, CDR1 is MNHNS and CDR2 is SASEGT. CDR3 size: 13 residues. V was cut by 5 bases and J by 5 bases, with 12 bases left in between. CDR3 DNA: TGTGCCAGCAGTACCGGTCTCAGGGAGACCCAGTACTTC. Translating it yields CASSTGLRETQYF.